The clone carrying this TCR beta chain has more than one count but fewer than ten. Its matching antigen is unknown. Researchers used genomic DNA as the template to profile TCR beta VDJ and CDR3. TCRdb itself ran the reads through MiXCR, one entry per CDR3 protein. This sample has about 210,000 distinct CDR3 sequences, with roughly 35% found just once. The V gene end was trimmed by 9 bases and the J gene end by 6 bases; junction bases not matched to a gene: 14. The germline V gene has CDR1 SNHLY and CDR2 FYNNEI. This CDR3 has 14 residues. This sample is part of a study of CD8+CD57+ T cells in acquired aplastic anemia. Study information: When averaged, DNA from sorted CD4+ and CD8+ cells came to approximately 3.2 ug. Study results and limitations: It was found that some 30 CD8+ CDR3 sequences were shared between patients and controls. For CD8+ Simpson's diversity, patients and controls showed no significant difference.

This TCR came from a human donor in good health, serving as a control. The chain recombines TRBV2 with TRBJ2-7; TRBD1 matches at 7 bases. Sequencing was carried out using sorted CD4+, CD8+, or CD8+CD57+ T cells (not recorded which) from PBMCs. In nucleotides, the CDR3 is TGTGCCAGTAGCCCCCGCCTCGCAGGGGGCGAGCAGTACTTC. Its protein is CASSPRLAGGEQYF.